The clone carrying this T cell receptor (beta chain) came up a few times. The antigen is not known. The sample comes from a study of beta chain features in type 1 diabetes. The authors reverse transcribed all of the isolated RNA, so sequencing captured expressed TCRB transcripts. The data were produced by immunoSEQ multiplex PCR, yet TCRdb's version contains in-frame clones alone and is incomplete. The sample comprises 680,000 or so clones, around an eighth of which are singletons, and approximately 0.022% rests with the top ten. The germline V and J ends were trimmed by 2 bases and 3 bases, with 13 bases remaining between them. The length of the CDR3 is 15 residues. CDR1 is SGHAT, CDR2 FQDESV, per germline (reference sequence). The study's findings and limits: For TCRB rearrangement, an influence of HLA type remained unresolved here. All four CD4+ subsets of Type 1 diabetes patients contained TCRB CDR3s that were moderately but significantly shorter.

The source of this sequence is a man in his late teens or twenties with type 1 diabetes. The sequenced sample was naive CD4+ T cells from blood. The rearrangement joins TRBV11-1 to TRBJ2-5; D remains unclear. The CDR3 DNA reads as TGTGCCAGCAGCTTACCGTCCATTGAAGAAGAGACCCAGTACTTC. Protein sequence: CASSLPSIEEETQYF. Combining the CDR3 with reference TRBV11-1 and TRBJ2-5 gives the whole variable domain EAEVAQSPRYKITEKSQAVAFWCDPISGHATLYWYRQILGQGPELLVQFQDESVVDDSQLPKDRFSAERLKGVDSTLKIQPAELGDSAMYLCASSLPSIEEETQYFGPGTRLLVL.